Listed here are 32 T cell receptor beta chains from one sample, sequenced in a study of Graves' ophthalmopathy and Graves' hyperthyroidism. Amplification targeted the TCR beta CDR3 regions, with RNA transcripts as the source material. Amplification began with first-round RT-PCR using HTBI primers, then second-round multiplex PCR was performed. A single record per CDR3 protein comes from TCRdb applying MiXCR to the multiplex PCR reads. The table lists 1 million to 1.3 million distinct CDR3 sequences, 35% to 40% of them singletons. Sequences were obtained from peripheral blood or thyroid tissue (not recorded which). The receptor set was obtained from an adult man with Graves' hyperthyroidism.

This clonotype was recorded at least ten times. This chain joins TRBV7-9 and TRBJ1-1; no clear D gene. The CDR3 consists of 15 residues. CDR1 is SEHNR and CDR2 is FQNEAQ in the germline V gene (reference sequence). With 1 base removed from V and 0 bases from J, the gap between germline ends came to 9 bases. CDR3 sequence (DNA): TGTGCCAGCAGCTTAGATCTGCAGCTGAACACTGAAGCTTTCTTT. It codes for CASSLDLQLNTEAFF. Full variable domain (rest looked up from reference TRBV7-9 and TRBJ1-1): DTGVSQNPRHKITKRGQNVTFRCDPISEHNRLYWYRQTLGQGPEFLTYFQNEAQLEKSRLLSDRFSAERPKGSFSTLEIQRTEQGDSAMYLCASSLDLQLNTEAFFGQGTRLTVV.

The chain carries TRBV9 and TRBJ1-3; D is possibly TRBD1 (5 bases). The V gene's germline CDR1 is SGDLS and CDR2 YYNGEE. The CDR3 has 14 residues. V was shortened by 3 bases and J by 8 bases, with 15 bases between the two germline ends. CDR3 sequence (DNA): TGTGCCAGCAGCGCGGGGGGTTTTCTTGACACCATATATTTT. Translated: CASSAGGFLDTIYF.

This clonotype has a count of ten or more. The chain carries TRBV20-1 and TRBJ1-5; D uncertain. Germline CDR1 is DFQATT and CDR2 is SNEGSKA (reference sequence). The V gene lost 1 base and the J gene lost 4 bases, with 11 bases spanning the gap. The CDR3 extends over 14 amino acids. The CDR3, as DNA: TGCAGTGCTAGAGGGTCGACACGGAATCAGCCCCAGCATTTT. Protein sequence: CSARGSTRNQPQHF.

The CDR3 DNA follows: TGTGCCAGCAGCTCTCCGGGAGGGCCGGTCCACTACGAGCAGTACTTC. Its translation is CASSSPGGPVHYEQYF. The rearrangement joins TRBV7-9 to TRBJ2-7, with 8 nucleotides matching TRBD2. V was pared by 4 bases and J by 3 bases, with 11 bases of the junction left unmatched. The CDR3 is 16 residues long. The germline gives CDR1 SEHNR, CDR2 FQNEAQ (reference sequence).

V gene TRBV24-1 combines with J gene TRBJ2-3; 7 bases match TRBD2. The CDR3 consists of 16 residues. The germline CDR1 and CDR2 sequences are KGHDR and SFDVKD. The ends lost 4 bases at V and 0 bases at J; junction bases unmatched: 6. In DNA, the CDR3 is TGTGCCACCAGTGACCGGAGCGGGGATAGCACAGATACGCAGTATTTT. It encodes CATSDRSGDSTDTQYF.

This clonotype was counted ten times or more. The V gene is TRBV2, the J gene TRBJ1-5; D may be TRBD1 (6 bases). The V gene's germline CDR1 is SNHLY and CDR2 FYNNEI. The CDR3 sequence is 16 residues long. V dropped 1 base and J dropped 6 bases, with 16 bases sitting between them. CDR3 residues: CASSEEGGTTGQPQHF. The CDR3 DNA reads TGTGCCAGCAGTGAAGAGGGGGGCACGACGGGTCAGCCCCAGCATTTT.

This clonotype was counted at least ten times. The chain uses TRBV7-8 and TRBJ2-5; D is uncertain. V was pared by 1 base and J by 4 bases, with 22 bases between. This CDR3 spans 18 amino acids. Germline V gene lookup returns CDR1 SGHVS and CDR2 FQNEAQ. This chain's CDR3 is CASSLGAQMSSFRETQYF. The CDR3 bases are TGTGCCAGCAGCTTAGGAGCCCAGATGTCATCGTTCCGAGAGACCCAGTACTTC.

This clonotype was recorded at least ten times. The genes are TRBV7-9 and TRBJ2-5, with 12 bases identical to TRBD2. Losses at the gene ends were 0 bases for V and 3 bases for J; bases not matched to a gene: 2. The CDR3 totals 16 residues. CDR1 is SEHNR, CDR2 FQNEAQ, per germline (reference sequence). The CDR3 sequence is CASSLARTSGEETQYF. CDR3 DNA sequence: TGTGCCAGCAGCTTAGCACGGACTAGCGGGGAAGAGACCCAGTACTTC.

In its sample, this clonotype was seen a few times. The rearrangement joins TRBV5-1 to TRBJ2-7; no firm D call. There are 11 residues in the CDR3. CDR1 and CDR2 from the germline V gene are SGHRS and YFSETQ. With 5 bases removed from V and 5 bases from J, the gap between germline ends came to 8 bases. In DNA, the CDR3 is TGCGCCAGCAGGGATGGGAACGAGCAGTACTTC. Encoded protein: CASRDGNEQYF. The full variable domain, completed using reference TRBV5-1 and TRBJ2-7, is KAGVTQTPRYLIKTRGQQVTLSCSPISGHRSVSWYQQTPGQGLQFLFEYFSETQRNKGNFPGRFSGRQFSNSRSEMNVSTLELGDSALYLCASRDGNEQYFGPGTRLTVT.

The chain is built from TRBV10-3 and TRBJ1-5; the D gene is possibly TRBD1 (5 bases). The V end lost 4 bases, the J end lost 7 bases, and 14 bases lay between the germline ends. Germline values: CDR1 ENHRY, CDR2 SYGVKD. This CDR3 is 14 amino acids long. This chain's CDR3 is CAISGQGLYQPQHF. The CDR3 DNA follows: TGTGCCATCAGTGGGCAGGGTTTATACCAGCCCCAGCATTTT.

The V gene is TRBV5-1, the J gene TRBJ2-2; D not certain. V dropped 1 base and J dropped 7 bases, with 5 bases sitting between them. Germline V CDR1 and CDR2: SGHRS, YFSETQ. The CDR3 is 12 residues long. CDR3 nucleotide sequence: TGCGCCAGCAGCTTGTACGGCGGGGAGCTGTTTTTT. It codes for CASSLYGGELFF.

The chain is built from TRBV11-2 and TRBJ2-5, with TRBD2 identical over 11 bases. The CDR3 has 14 amino acids. The germline V gene encodes CDR1 SGHAT and CDR2 FQNNGV. CDR3 sequence (DNA): TGTGCTAGCCCTAGCGGGGGGTACCAAGAGACCCAGTACTTC. It is translated as CASPSGGYQETQYF.

This clonotype was picked up many times. The chain couples TRBV12-3 or TRBV12-4 to TRBJ2-7, with D perhaps TRBD2 (5 bases). CDR3 size: 13 residues. The V and J ends lost 8 bases and 7 bases respectively, with 18 bases between them. The CDR3 DNA follows: TGTGCCAGCGGGAGTCTCCACTCGGGAGAGCAGTACTTC. Protein sequence: CASGSLHSGEQYF.

The gene calls are TRBV20-1 and TRBJ2-7; the D call may be TRBD1 or TRBD2 (5 bases each). The CDR3 loop spans 15 amino acids. Trimming stripped 0 bases from V and 2 bases from J, with 14 bases between. CDR1 is DFQATT and CDR2 is SNEGSKA in the germline V gene (reference sequence). The CDR3 loop reads CSAREPSRGPYEQYF. The CDR3 nucleotides are TGCAGTGCTAGAGAACCATCCCGGGGACCCTACGAGCAGTACTTC.

This clonotype has at least ten counts. CDR3: CASSWASGTYEQYF. DNA of the CDR3: TGCGCCAGCAGCTGGGCTAGCGGGACCTACGAGCAGTACTTC. The chain is built from TRBV5-1 and TRBJ2-7; 9 bases align to TRBD2. Germline values: CDR1 SGHRS, CDR2 YFSETQ. The CDR3 loop spans 14 amino acids. The ends lost 3 bases at V and 2 bases at J; junction bases unmatched: 3.

At least ten counts were recorded for this clonotype. The genes are TRBV19 and TRBJ2-6; D gene uncertain. Trimming left V 1 base short and J 4 bases short, with 8 bases between. Germline V gene lookup returns CDR1 LNHDA and CDR2 SQIVND (reference sequence). The length of the CDR3 is 15 residues. This chain's CDR3 is CASSIAVPGANVLTF. CDR3 nucleotide sequence: TGTGCCAGTAGTATAGCCGTACCCGGGGCCAACGTCCTGACTTTC.

This clonotype has a count of ten or more. V usage is TRBV19 and J usage is TRBJ1-5; D remains unclear. Trimming cost V 6 bases and J 8 bases, with 11 bases left between them. Germline CDR1 reads LNHDA; CDR2 reads SQIVND (reference sequence). The CDR3 spans 12 residues. Written as DNA, the CDR3 is TGTGCCAGTAGGACCACAGTGGAGCCCCAGCATTTT. Translating gives CASRTTVEPQHF.

Ten or more counts support this clonotype. This chain joins TRBV2 and TRBJ1-2; no definite D call. With 4 bases removed from V and 2 bases from J, the gap between germline ends came to 8 bases. CDR1 SNHLY and CDR2 FYNNEI come from the germline V gene. This CDR3 contains 13 residues. The chain's CDR3 is CASSADGNYGYTF. DNA for the CDR3: TGTGCCAGCAGTGCCGACGGGAACTATGGCTACACCTTC.

This clonotype was observed a few times. The V call is TRBV7-2, the J call TRBJ1-4, with D possibly TRBD1 on 5 matching bases. The V gene's germline CDR1 is SGHTA and CDR2 FQGNSA. V lost 4 bases, J lost 0 bases, and 24 bases lay in between. This CDR3 region has 20 residues. The CDR3 DNA follows: TGTGCCAGCAGCTCCAAGGGTTTATCCCCCGCGACAGCAACTAATGAAAAACTGTTTTTT. Residues: CASSSKGLSPATATNEKLFF.

Many counts were recorded for this clonotype. The chain has TRBV9 and TRBJ2-2; 7 bases match TRBD2. Unmatched junction bases numbered 10, after V lost 3 bases and J lost 8 bases. CDR1 and CDR2 from the germline V gene are SGDLS and YYNGEE. The CDR3 is 15 residues long. CDR3 DNA: TGTGCCAGCAGCGGACCGAGGACTAGTTCTGGGGAGCTGTTTTTT. Protein sequence: CASSGPRTSSGELFF.

This clonotype has more than one count but fewer than ten. V is TRBV11-2 and J is TRBJ2-2; no clear D. Trimming left V 5 bases short and J 2 bases short, with 12 bases between. Germline CDR1 reads SGHAT; CDR2 reads FQNNGV. CDR3 length: 15 residues. The CDR3 bases are TGTGCCAGCAGCCAATCCTCACAAAACACCGGGGAGCTGTTTTTT. Residues: CASSQSSQNTGELFF. The full variable domain, rest sourced from reference TRBV11-2 and TRBJ2-2, is EAGVAQSPRYKIIEKRQSVAFWCNPISGHATLYWYQQILGQGPKLLIQFQNNGVVDDSQLPKDRFSAERLKGVDSTLKIQPAKLEDSAVYLCASSQSSQNTGELFFGEGSRLTVL.

This clonotype was recorded at least ten times. The V and J genes are TRBV29-1 and TRBJ2-7; 8 bases agree with TRBD1. The CDR3 is 12 residues long. The J segment lost 2 bases and the V segment lost 6 bases, leaving 3 bases of the junction unmatched. Germline CDR1 SQVTM, CDR2 ANQGSEA. Here the CDR3 DNA reads TGCAGCGTCCGGACAGGGCCCTACGAGCAGTACTTC. It is translated as CSVRTGPYEQYF.

The table lists this clonotype with many counts. V and J are TRBV7-9 and TRBJ2-5; no firm D call. The CDR3 sequence is 13 residues long. Trimming shortened V by 3 bases and J by 4 bases, and 9 bases separated the two germline ends. Germline assignment: CDR1 SEHNR and CDR2 FQNEAQ (reference sequence). CDR3 residues: CASSFLTPETQYF. As DNA, the CDR3 is TGTGCCAGCAGCTTTTTGACTCCAGAGACCCAGTACTTC.

There are many counts of this clonotype. The chain combines TRBV5-1 with TRBJ1-2; TRBD1 is a possible D gene (5 bases). CDR1 and CDR2 (germline): SGHRS, YFSETQ. The CDR3 has 12 residues. V lost 4 bases and J 6 bases, leaving 10 bases between the germline ends. The DNA for the CDR3 is TGCGCCAGCAGCAAGGACATTAATGGCTACACCTTC. Translating gives CASSKDINGYTF. Together with reference TRBV5-1 and TRBJ1-2, the CDR3 gives the full variable domain: KAGVTQTPRYLIKTRGQQVTLSCSPISGHRSVSWYQQTPGQGLQFLFEYFSETQRNKGNFPGRFSGRQFSNSRSEMNVSTLELGDSALYLCASSKDINGYTFGSGTRLTVV.

This sequence joins TRBV7-2 and TRBJ2-2; possibly TRBD2 for D (5 bases). With 1 base removed from V and 1 base from J, the gap between germline ends came to 10 bases. Per germline, CDR1 SGHTA and CDR2 FQGNSA. The CDR3 contains 16 residues. Here the CDR3 DNA reads TGTGCCAGCAGCTTAGGGGGAGTACTGAACACCGGGGAGCTGTTTTTT. Residues: CASSLGGVLNTGELFF.

Many counts were recorded for this clonotype. The chain carries TRBV11-2 and TRBJ1-2; D is perhaps TRBD1 (5 bases). The CDR3 totals 14 residues. Deletions cut 1 base from V and 3 bases from J, with 9 bases between. Germline V gives CDR1 SGHAT, CDR2 FQNNGV. The DNA for the CDR3 is TGTGCCAGCAGCTTAGCACCAGGGTACTATGGCTACACCTTC. This sequence encodes CASSLAPGYYGYTF.

With regard to this clonotype: A single base separates this from a much larger clone, so it may be a read error. This rearrangement joins TRBV4-1 to TRBJ2-7, with no clear D. CDR1 is MGHRA, CDR2 YSYEKL, per germline. This CDR3 has 14 residues. The V gene lost 0 bases and the J gene lost 0 bases, with 6 bases spanning the gap. CDR3 DNA sequence: TGCGCCAGCAGCCAAGATATGGGCTCCTACGAGCAGTACTTC. Protein product: CASSQDMGSYEQYF.

This clonotype was detected many times. The gene calls are TRBV2 and TRBJ1-5; TRBD1 aligns across 7 bases. Losses at the gene ends were 7 bases for V and 1 base for J; bases not matched to a gene: 4. CDR3 length: 14 residues. Germline loops: CDR1 SNHLY, CDR2 FYNNEI. The CDR3 protein is CASNTGQSNQPQHF. The CDR3, as DNA: TGTGCCAGCAATACGGGACAGAGCAATCAGCCCCAGCATTTT.

This clonotype has a count of ten or more. V gene TRBV29-1 combines with J gene TRBJ2-2; weak D call: TRBD1 (6 bases). The germline CDR1 and CDR2 sequences are SQVTM and ANQGSEA. V was clipped by 4 bases and J by 7 bases, with 19 bases between them. The CDR3 loop spans 15 amino acids. The CDR3 is CSVGRRAGAIGELFF. CDR3 DNA sequence: TGCAGCGTTGGACGCCGCGCAGGGGCGATCGGGGAGCTGTTTTTT.

The rearrangement uses TRBV12-3 or TRBV12-4 and TRBJ1-2; 9 bases are a match to TRBD1. The junction had 9 bases not matched to a gene; V was cut back by 9 bases and J by 1 base. This CDR3 is 15 amino acids long. The CDR3 DNA reads as TGTGCCAGTACGGGACAGGGACTATTTAACTATGGCTACACCTTC. Residues: CASTGQGLFNYGYTF.

In this sample, this clonotype turned up a few times. The chain joins TRBV4-3 to TRBJ2-7; the match to TRBD1 covers 7 bases. This CDR3 has 15 amino acids. The V and J ends lost 0 bases and 3 bases, in that order; junction bases with no gene match: 5. Germline values: CDR1 LGHNA, CDR2 YSLEER. The DNA of the CDR3 is TGCGCCAGCAGCCAAGAGGGAAGACAGGGCTACGAGCAGTACTTC. Its translation: CASSQEGRQGYEQYF.

This clonotype was counted only a few times. In DNA, the CDR3 is TGTGCCAGCGGACACCGGGACAGGGTGGGGGAGCAGTACTTC. It yields the protein CASGHRDRVGEQYF. The V and J genes are TRBV6-1 and TRBJ2-7, with 9 positions matching TRBD1. Trimming cost V 8 bases and J 7 bases; bases outside gene matches: 12. The CDR3 is made up of 14 amino acids. Per the germline V gene, CDR1 is MNHNS and CDR2 is SASEGT.